The next 30 T cell receptor beta chains were all read from a single sample in a study of cytomegalovirus exposure and HLA in healthy donors. It was with 60 Vbeta and 13 Jbeta primers that the PCR ran. Only in-frame clones appear in the TCRdb table, and some are missing; sequencing was by immunoSEQ multiplex PCR. The sample records roughly 58,000 clones, roughly 84% being singletons. The specimen sequenced was PBMCs. These receptors were obtained from a human donor in good health.

The chain carries TRBV10-2 and TRBJ2-7, with 12 positions matching TRBD2. The CDR3 totals 14 residues. Trimming at V came to 5 bases and at J to 4 bases, leaving 3 bases not matched to a gene. The germline CDR1 and CDR2 sequences are WSHSY and SAAADI. The CDR3, as DNA: TGCGCCAGCAGTCCTAGCGGGAGGGTTTACGAGCAGTACTTC. Its protein product is CASSPSGRVYEQYF.

The chain joins TRBV2 to TRBJ2-2; possibly TRBD1 for D (6 bases). The CDR3 extends over 14 amino acids. V was pared by 0 bases and J by 10 bases, with 12 bases between. Germline V gene data show CDR1 as SNHLY and CDR2 as FYNNEI. CDR3 coding DNA: TGTGCCAGCAGTGAAGCCCGGACAGTATTGGAGCTGTTTTTT. Translated: CASSEARTVLELFF.

V is TRBV5-6 and J is TRBJ1-2; D possibly corresponds to TRBD1 (5 bases). The CDR3 loop spans 16 amino acids. Trimming cost V 4 bases and J 5 bases, with 21 bases left between them. Germline assignment: CDR1 SGHDT and CDR2 YYEEEE. CDR3: CASSEDIRLPAYGYTF. The CDR3 DNA reads TGTGCCAGCAGCGAGGACATTCGTTTACCCGCTTATGGCTACACCTTC.

This clone was seen only a few times. The rearrangement links TRBV5-1 to TRBJ2-3; the D gene is possibly TRBD2 (6 bases). Trimming took off 0 bases at V and 4 bases at J, with 9 bases between the two ends. The CDR3 is 14 residues long. Germline loops: CDR1 SGHRS, CDR2 YFSETQ. The CDR3 region is CASSLEAGSDTQYF. The CDR3 DNA reads as TGCGCCAGCAGCTTGGAGGCGGGATCAGATACGCAGTATTTT.

The J gene is TRBJ1-2, the V gene TRBV18, with D perhaps TRBD1 (5 bases). V was cut by 5 bases and J by 4 bases, with 8 bases left in between. The germline V gene encodes CDR1 KGHSH and CDR2 LQKENI. The CDR3 runs 12 residues. CDR3 region: CASSGQSYGYTF. DNA of the CDR3: TGTGCCAGCTCAGGACAAAGCTATGGCTACACCTTC.

The chain combines TRBV5-4 with TRBJ2-7; D unclear. The germline V and J ends were trimmed by 0 bases and 4 bases, with 8 bases remaining between them. The CDR3 is 13 residues long. Germline CDR1 SGHNT, CDR2 YYREEE (reference sequence). The CDR3 reads CASSLGRSYEQYF. The CDR3 DNA is TGTGCCAGCAGCTTGGGCAGGTCATACGAGCAGTACTTC.

The chain combines TRBV28 with TRBJ2-5; D remains unclear. Trimming shortened V by 7 bases and J by 4 bases, and 10 bases separated the two germline ends. In germline, CDR1 is MDHEN, CDR2 SYDVKM. This CDR3 has 12 residues. For the CDR3, the DNA is TGTGCCAGCACTCCAGGTAGAGAGACCCAGTACTTC. Its protein product is CASTPGRETQYF. The full variable domain, with the rest looked up from reference TRBV28 and TRBJ2-5, is DVKVTQSSRYLVKRTGEKVFLECVQDMDHENMFWYRQDPGLGLRLIYFSYDVKMKEKGDIPEGYSVSREKKERFSLILESASTNQTSMYLCASTPGRETQYFGPGTRLLVL.

The chain joins TRBV9 to TRBJ2-5; 8 positions agree with TRBD2. Germline trimming cut 0 bases from V and 4 bases from J; bases unmatched to any gene: 2. The germline gives CDR1 SGDLS, CDR2 YYNGEE. CDR3 length: 14 residues. CDR3: CASSVGLAGETQYF. DNA for the CDR3: TGTGCCAGCAGCGTAGGGCTAGCGGGAGAGACCCAGTACTTC.

The gene calls are TRBV7-2 and TRBJ2-1; 8 nucleotides align to TRBD2. V trimming: 1 base; J trimming: 7 bases; junction bases outside the gene matches: 6. The CDR3 covers 15 residues. Germline V gene sequence: CDR1 SGHTA, CDR2 FQGNSA. The CDR3 reads CASSLVAGGKNEQFF. The CDR3 DNA is TGTGCCAGCAGCTTAGTGGCGGGGGGAAAAAATGAGCAGTTCTTC.

The V and J genes are TRBV29-1 and TRBJ2-1, with 16 nucleotides matching TRBD2. Trimming took 6 bases from V and 3 from J; bases not matched to a gene: 5. Germline CDR1 and CDR2: SQVTM and ANQGSEA. This CDR3 has 16 amino acids. CDR3 region: CSVGTSGRAVYNEQFF. The CDR3 DNA reads TGCAGCGTGGGGACTAGCGGGAGGGCGGTCTACAATGAGCAGTTCTTC.

The chain uses TRBV6-5 and TRBJ1-1, with 7 bases fitting TRBD1. CDR1 and CDR2 from the germline V gene are MNHEY and SVGAGI. The CDR3 totals 15 residues. Germline trimming cut 4 bases from V and 2 bases from J; bases unmatched to any gene: 7. CDR3 coding DNA: TGTGCCAGCAGTTGGGGGACAGACTCAAACACTGAAGCTTTCTTT. It is translated as CASSWGTDSNTEAFF.

On this clone: One end of the junction does not line up with germline, which may come from a read error. The chain couples TRBV4-2 to TRBJ2-1; 8 bases agree with TRBD2. The CDR3 is 15 amino acids. Germline values: CDR1 LGHNA, CDR2 YNFKEQ. The CDR3 region has the DNA TGTGCCAGCGGCCAGACTGGGACTAGCTACAATGAGCAGTTCTTC. It codes for CASGQTGTSYNEQFF.

V gene TRBV7-8 combines with J gene TRBJ2-6; D remains unclear. This CDR3 contains 15 residues. Germline loops: CDR1 SGHVS, CDR2 FQNEAQ. Trimming removed 5 bases from V and 4 bases from J, with 12 bases in between. The CDR3 nucleotides are TGTGCCAGCAGCACACGAATAATCGGGGCCAACGTCCTGACTTTC. Residues: CASSTRIIGANVLTF.

The chain couples TRBV18 to TRBJ1-2; no clear D gene. The CDR3 has 15 amino acids. Trimming left V 4 bases short and J 4 bases short, with 16 bases between. CDR1 is KGHSH, CDR2 LQKENI, per germline. As DNA, the CDR3 is TGTGCCAGCTCACTTCCCGAGGGAAAGGTCTATGGCTACACCTTC. This sequence encodes CASSLPEGKVYGYTF.

CDR3 DNA sequence: TGTGCCAGCAGCCGTCTAGGTAGCTCCTACAATGAGCAGTTCTTC. Its protein is CASSRLGSSYNEQFF. V gene TRBV5-6 combines with J gene TRBJ2-1; D is ambiguous. Trimming shortened V by 4 bases and J by 0 bases, and 11 bases separated the two germline ends. CDR1 and CDR2 (germline): SGHDT, YYEEEE. The CDR3 covers 15 residues.

This rearrangement joins TRBV5-4 to TRBJ1-2; 10 nucleotides match TRBD1. With 0 bases clipped from V and 8 bases from J, the junction kept 4 bases outside the gene matches. Germline CDR1 SGHNT, CDR2 YYREEE (reference sequence). The length of the CDR3 is 14 residues. The CDR3 here is CASSLGGQGYGYTF. CDR3 DNA sequence: TGTGCCAGCAGCTTGGGGGGACAGGGGTACGGCTACACCTTC.

The V and J genes are TRBV19 and TRBJ1-2, with 9 bases identical to TRBD1. V shed 6 bases, J shed 4 bases, and the junction held 6 bases outside the gene matches. The CDR3 consists of 14 residues. Germline V gene lookup returns CDR1 LNHDA and CDR2 SQIVND (reference sequence). The CDR3 nucleotides are TGTGCCAGTAGGAGGGACAGGGAGGCCTATGGCTACACCTTC. Encoded protein: CASRRDREAYGYTF.

The chain links TRBV15 to TRBJ2-1; tentative D call: TRBD2 (5 bases). Deletions cut 6 bases from V and 5 bases from J, with 14 bases between. This CDR3 spans 14 amino acids. Germline V lookup: CDR1 LNHNV, CDR2 YYDKDF (reference sequence). CDR3 residues: CATRRPTINNEQFF. CDR3 coding DNA: TGTGCCACCAGGAGACCGACTATCAACAATGAGCAGTTCTTC.

The chain has TRBV2 and TRBJ1-1; D uncertain. Trimming removed 3 bases from V and 10 bases from J, with 9 bases in between. CDR3 length: 11 residues. Germline V gives CDR1 SNHLY, CDR2 FYNNEI. CDR3 coding DNA: TGTGCCAGCAGTGATATCCGGGGAGCTTTCTTT. Translation gives CASSDIRGAFF.

Only a few counts were recorded for this clone. The J gene is TRBJ1-2, the V gene TRBV6-1; D remains unclear. Between the trimmed V and J ends, which lost 8 bases and 4 bases, there was a span of 8 bases. The CDR3 runs 11 residues. The germline V gene has CDR1 MNHNS and CDR2 SASEGT. In DNA, the CDR3 is TGTGCCAGCGGGGAGATCTATGGCTACACCTTC. It is translated as CASGEIYGYTF.

This clone was counted a few times. The V call is TRBV10-3, the J call TRBJ1-6, with a tentative D call TRBD1 (6 bases). Germline CDR1 ENHRY, CDR2 SYGVKD. Trimming took 4 bases from V and 6 from J, leaving 16 bases between them. This CDR3 has 16 amino acids. This CDR3 is CAISAQGRNGNSPLHF. The CDR3 bases are TGTGCCATCAGTGCGCAGGGGCGGAATGGTAATTCACCCCTCCACTTT.

This clone was found once. In nucleotides, the CDR3 is TGTGCCTGCGGGAGTCGCATATCAGATACGCAGTATTTT. It encodes CACGSRISDTQYF. The rearrangement joins TRBV30 to TRBJ2-3, with D possibly being TRBD2 (6 bases). The CDR3 sequence is 13 residues long. Per germline, CDR1 GTSNPN and CDR2 SVGIG (reference sequence). V dropped 6 bases and J dropped 4 bases, with 14 bases sitting between them.

The genes are TRBV6-5 and TRBJ1-5; 8 bases line up with TRBD1. With V trimmed by 5 bases and J by 3 bases, 3 bases remained unmatched. Germline CDR1 and CDR2: MNHEY and SVGAGI. CDR3 size: 14 residues. For the CDR3, the DNA is TGTGCCAGCAGTAGGACAGGGTTCAATCAGCCCCAGCATTTT. Its protein is CASSRTGFNQPQHF.

The chain combines TRBV7-3 with TRBJ2-3, with 7 nucleotides matching TRBD2. The V gene's germline CDR1 is SGHTA and CDR2 FQGTGA. V lost 3 bases and J lost 6; bases outside the gene matches: 6. CDR3 length: 14 residues. The CDR3 spells CASSLSLAADTQYF. The DNA of the CDR3 is TGTGCCAGCAGCTTGAGCCTAGCGGCCGATACGCAGTATTTT. Full variable domain (outside the CDR3, taken from reference TRBV7-3 and TRBJ2-3): GAGVSQTPSNKVTEKGKYVELRCDPISGHTALYWYRQSLGQGPEFLIYFQGTGAADDSGLPNDRFFAVRPEGSVSTLKIQRTERGDSAVYLCASSLSLAADTQYFGPGTRLTVL.

This chain uses TRBV5-1 with TRBJ2-7, with 7 bases identical to TRBD1. The germline V gene has CDR1 SGHRS and CDR2 YFSETQ. Trimming took 7 bases from V and 2 from J; bases not matched to a gene: 12. The CDR3 loop spans 15 amino acids. In nucleotides, the CDR3 is TGCGCCAGCGCCAAGTTGGGGACAGTCGCCTACGAGCAGTACTTC. As protein: CASAKLGTVAYEQYF.

V is TRBV2 and J is TRBJ2-4; D gene uncertain. The germline V gene has CDR1 SNHLY and CDR2 FYNNEI. V was cut by 0 bases and J by 0 bases, with 15 bases left in between. This CDR3 comprises 18 residues. As DNA, the CDR3 is TGTGCCAGCAGTGAAGCGTTTCTGCAGTTCCTAGCCAAAAACATTCAGTACTTC. It is translated as CASSEAFLQFLAKNIQYF.

The chain employs TRBV9 and TRBJ2-3, with 7 bases that match TRBD2. After removal of 5 bases from V and 2 bases from J, the junction contained 8 bases not matched to a gene. In germline, CDR1 is SGDLS, CDR2 YYNGEE. There are 15 residues in the CDR3. In DNA, the CDR3 is TGTGCCAGCAGTACCACGGGGGGAGTCACAGATACGCAGTATTTT. Translation gives CASSTTGGVTDTQYF.

V is TRBV4-3 and J is TRBJ1-4; the match to TRBD1 covers 10 bases. V shed 4 bases and J 7 bases; nucleotides not matched to a gene: 9. Germline CDR1 LGHNA, CDR2 YSLEER. This CDR3 contains 16 residues. The CDR3, as DNA: TGCGCCAGCAGCCCTCGGGACAGGGGCGGGGGTGAAAAACTGTTTTTT. Its protein is CASSPRDRGGGEKLFF.

There are a few counts of this clone. This chain links TRBV6-5 with TRBJ2-1, with 7 bases fitting TRBD2. CDR1 and CDR2 from the germline V gene are MNHEY and SVGAGI. With V trimmed by 5 bases and J by 5 bases, 9 bases remained unmatched. The CDR3 sequence is 15 residues long. CDR3 bases: TGTGCCAGCAGTCAAACCGGGACTAACCACAATGAGCAGTTCTTC. Encoded protein: CASSQTGTNHNEQFF.

This chain uses TRBV6-5 with TRBJ2-7; maybe TRBD2 (5 bases). Germline CDR1 and CDR2: MNHEY and SVGAGI. Trimming pared 6 bases from V and 1 base from J, leaving 10 bases between. This CDR3 contains 13 residues. The CDR3 spells CASSPRASYEQYF. As DNA, the CDR3 is TGTGCCAGCAGCCCGAGGGCTTCCTACGAGCAGTACTTC.